These 19 T cell receptor beta chains were all obtained from the same sample, sequenced in a study of blood T cell repertoires in COVID-19. Repertoires were generated with immunoSEQ multiplex PCR, while TCRdb's copy carries only in-frame clones and drops some. The sample lists around 150,000 clones, 76% occurring once. Sequencing input: peripheral blood. The source is a woman older than 75 with active or convalescent COVID-19.

This clone was detected once. The chain employs TRBV28 and TRBJ2-7, with 12 bases aligning to TRBD2. The trim removed 7 bases at V and 1 base at J, leaving 11 bases unmatched. The CDR3 covers 17 residues. The germline V gene encodes CDR1 MDHEN and CDR2 SYDVKM. For the CDR3, the DNA is TGTGCCAGCACCGAAACCGGACTAGCGGGAACTTCCTACGAGCAGTACTTC. Translation: CASTETGLAGTSYEQYF.

V is TRBV28 and J is TRBJ1-2; 9 bases map to TRBD1. CDR3 size: 14 residues. V lost 6 bases, J lost 4 bases, and 6 bases stayed unmatched. Germline V gives CDR1 MDHEN, CDR2 SYDVKM. CDR3 bases: TGTGCCAGCAGACCTCAGACAGGGGGCTATGGCTACACCTTC. Translating it yields CASRPQTGGYGYTF.

This chain joins TRBV18 and TRBJ2-7; a weak D match, TRBD1 (5 bases). Trimming took off 5 bases at V and 3 bases at J, with 11 bases between the two ends. This CDR3 is built from 13 residues. The germline CDR1 and CDR2 sequences are KGHSH and LQKENI. The CDR3 sequence: CASSFGHLYEQYF. In DNA, the CDR3 is TGTGCCAGCTCATTCGGACACCTCTACGAGCAGTACTTC.

This clone has only a few counts. The chain carries TRBV18 and TRBJ1-4; D is uncertain. There are 16 residues in the CDR3. The V end was cut by 1 base, the J end by 8 bases, with 17 bases between. The germline CDR1 and CDR2 sequences are KGHSH and LQKENI. CDR3 nucleotides: TGTGCCAGCTCACCACTGACCGTGGAGGAGCGGGAAAAACTGTTTTTT. It is translated as CASSPLTVEEREKLFF. Full variable domain (outside the CDR3, taken from reference TRBV18 and TRBJ1-4): NAGVMQNPRHLVRRRGQEARLRCSPMKGHSHVYWYRQLPEEGLKFMVYLQKENIIDESGMPKERFSAEFPKEGPSILRIQQVVRGDSAAYFCASSPLTVEEREKLFFGSGTQLSVL.

The chain uses TRBV5-5 and TRBJ2-5; TRBD2 agrees at 10 bases. The CDR3 extends over 13 amino acids. Germline V gene data show CDR1 as SGHKS and CDR2 as YYEKEE (reference sequence). V dropped 4 bases and J dropped 5; count of bases not matched to a gene: 2. The CDR3 loop reads CASSQTSGETQYF. CDR3 DNA sequence: TGTGCCAGCAGCCAGACTAGCGGGGAGACCCAGTACTTC.

The chain carries TRBV28 and TRBJ1-4; TRBD1 matches at 9 bases. Germline values: CDR1 MDHEN, CDR2 SYDVKM. V lost 5 bases and J lost 5; bases outside the gene matches: 6. The CDR3 consists of 15 residues. The CDR3 sequence: CASSDQGTGNEKLFF. The CDR3 region has the DNA TGTGCCAGCAGTGACCAAGGGACAGGGAATGAAAAACTGTTTTTT.

The CDR3 spells CASSPPGLAGGDEQFF. CDR3 DNA: TGTGCCAGCTCACCACCGGGACTAGCGGGGGGAGATGAGCAGTTCTTC. The chain uses TRBV18 and TRBJ2-1, with TRBD2 matching 15 bases. This CDR3 region has 16 residues. The junction had 2 bases not matched to a gene; V was cut back by 0 bases and J by 8 bases. The germline gives CDR1 KGHSH, CDR2 LQKENI. The full variable domain, rest sourced from reference TRBV18 and TRBJ2-1, is NAGVMQNPRHLVRRRGQEARLRCSPMKGHSHVYWYRQLPEEGLKFMVYLQKENIIDESGMPKERFSAEFPKEGPSILRIQQVVRGDSAAYFCASSPPGLAGGDEQFFGPGTRLTVL.

J is TRBJ1-2 and V is TRBV30, with D tentatively TRBD1 (6 bases). CDR3 length: 12 residues. V dropped 5 bases and J dropped 4 bases, with 11 bases sitting between them. Germline CDR1 and CDR2: GTSNPN and SVGIG (reference sequence). CDR3 in amino acids: CAWGGSPYGYTF. The CDR3 DNA reads as TGTGCCTGGGGGGGCTCCCCCTATGGCTACACCTTC.

The chain links TRBV7-8 to TRBJ1-5, with D maybe TRBD1 (5 bases). The CDR3 runs 13 residues. Trimming took 3 bases from V and 6 from J, leaving 9 bases between them. Looked up from germline, CDR1 is SGHVS and CDR2 is FQNEAQ. Here the CDR3 reads CASSLGGSQPQHF. The CDR3 region has the DNA TGTGCCAGCAGCTTGGGGGGGAGTCAGCCCCAGCATTTT.

This sequence joins TRBV10-1 and TRBJ2-5; maybe TRBD2 (5 bases). Germline V gene sequence: CDR1 WNHNN, CDR2 SYGVQD (reference sequence). V lost 3 bases and J 4 bases, leaving 12 bases between the germline ends. CDR3 length: 14 amino acids. CDR3 DNA sequence: TGCGCCAGCAGTGATACAAGGGCGGGAGAGACCCAGTACTTC. Translation: CASSDTRAGETQYF.

The V and J genes are TRBV28 and TRBJ1-5; 10 bases fit TRBD1. V shed 6 bases and J 6 bases; nucleotides not matched to a gene: 5. This CDR3 spans 14 amino acids. In germline, CDR1 is MDHEN, CDR2 SYDVKM. CDR3 in amino acids: CASRPGQGGQPQHF. The CDR3 DNA sequence: TGTGCCAGCAGACCAGGACAGGGGGGTCAGCCCCAGCATTTT.

This clone was picked up one time. This chain links TRBV18 with TRBJ1-5, with 10 bases aligning to TRBD1. V lost 4 bases to trimming and J lost 5 bases; unmatched junction nucleotides: 8. This CDR3 is 16 amino acids long. Germline V gene lookup returns CDR1 KGHSH and CDR2 LQKENI. The CDR3 loop reads CASSLLGTGVDQPQHF. The CDR3 nucleotides read TGTGCCAGCTCACTTCTCGGGACAGGGGTCGATCAGCCCCAGCATTTT.

The gene calls are TRBV19 and TRBJ2-4; 8 bases are shared with TRBD1. Looked up from germline, CDR1 is LNHDA and CDR2 is SQIVND (reference sequence). The trim removed 0 bases at V and 6 bases at J, leaving 1 base unmatched. This CDR3 region has 14 residues. The chain's CDR3 is CASSIEGQGNIQYF. Written as DNA, the CDR3 is TGTGCCAGTAGTATAGAAGGACAGGGAAACATTCAGTACTTC.

The chain recombines TRBV6-5 with TRBJ1-2; TRBD1 matches 7 bases. The trim removed 5 bases at V and 4 bases at J, leaving 1 base unmatched. Germline V lookup: CDR1 MNHEY, CDR2 SVGAGI. The CDR3 length is 12 residues. The chain's CDR3 is CASSTGVYGYTF. CDR3 nucleotides: TGTGCCAGCAGTACAGGGGTCTATGGCTACACCTTC.

Concerning this clone: Additional DNA sequences in this sample encode the identical CDR3. The chain is built from TRBV12-3 or TRBV12-4 and TRBJ2-2; D is undetermined. The V and J ends lost 3 bases and 6 bases respectively, with 5 bases between them. The CDR3 loop spans 12 amino acids. The chain's CDR3 is CASSFNSGELFF. CDR3 DNA: TGTGCCAGCAGTTTTAACTCCGGGGAGCTGTTTTTT.

The V and J genes are TRBV4-2 and TRBJ1-1; a weak D match, TRBD1 (6 bases). The CDR3 sequence is 12 residues long. The V gene's germline CDR1 is LGHNA and CDR2 YNFKEQ. Trimming removed 6 bases at V and 6 bases at J, with 11 bases between. The CDR3, as DNA: TGTGCCAGCAGGGGAGGGGGGGCTGAAGCTTTCTTT. Its translation: CASRGGGAEAFF.

The chain employs TRBV7-2 and TRBJ2-5; 15 nucleotides agree with TRBD2. The V gene end was trimmed by 1 base and the J gene end by 1 base; junction bases not matched to a gene: 1. Germline V gives CDR1 SGHTA, CDR2 FQGNSA. CDR3 length: 17 amino acids. The CDR3: CASSLEGLAGGQETQYF. DNA for the CDR3: TGTGCCAGCAGCTTAGAGGGACTAGCGGGGGGCCAAGAGACCCAGTACTTC.

The chain recombines TRBV28 with TRBJ1-4; perhaps TRBD1 as D (5 bases). The germline gives CDR1 MDHEN, CDR2 SYDVKM. There are 16 residues in the CDR3. Between the trimmed V and J ends, which lost 6 bases and 8 bases, there was a span of 22 bases. CDR3 sequence reads: CASRPGGGDSYEKLFF. The DNA of the CDR3 is TGTGCCAGCAGACCCGGGGGAGGGGATAGTTACGAAAAACTGTTTTTT.

The chain recombines TRBV11-3 with TRBJ2-7, with TRBD2 matching 13 bases. This CDR3 has 17 amino acids. Germline V lookup: CDR1 SGHNT, CDR2 YENEEA. Trimming removed 5 bases from V and 2 bases from J; junction bases left unmatched: 9. CDR3 in amino acids: CASSQGLAGAPAYEQYF. The CDR3 bases are TGTGCCAGCAGCCAAGGACTAGCGGGGGCCCCAGCCTACGAGCAGTACTTC.